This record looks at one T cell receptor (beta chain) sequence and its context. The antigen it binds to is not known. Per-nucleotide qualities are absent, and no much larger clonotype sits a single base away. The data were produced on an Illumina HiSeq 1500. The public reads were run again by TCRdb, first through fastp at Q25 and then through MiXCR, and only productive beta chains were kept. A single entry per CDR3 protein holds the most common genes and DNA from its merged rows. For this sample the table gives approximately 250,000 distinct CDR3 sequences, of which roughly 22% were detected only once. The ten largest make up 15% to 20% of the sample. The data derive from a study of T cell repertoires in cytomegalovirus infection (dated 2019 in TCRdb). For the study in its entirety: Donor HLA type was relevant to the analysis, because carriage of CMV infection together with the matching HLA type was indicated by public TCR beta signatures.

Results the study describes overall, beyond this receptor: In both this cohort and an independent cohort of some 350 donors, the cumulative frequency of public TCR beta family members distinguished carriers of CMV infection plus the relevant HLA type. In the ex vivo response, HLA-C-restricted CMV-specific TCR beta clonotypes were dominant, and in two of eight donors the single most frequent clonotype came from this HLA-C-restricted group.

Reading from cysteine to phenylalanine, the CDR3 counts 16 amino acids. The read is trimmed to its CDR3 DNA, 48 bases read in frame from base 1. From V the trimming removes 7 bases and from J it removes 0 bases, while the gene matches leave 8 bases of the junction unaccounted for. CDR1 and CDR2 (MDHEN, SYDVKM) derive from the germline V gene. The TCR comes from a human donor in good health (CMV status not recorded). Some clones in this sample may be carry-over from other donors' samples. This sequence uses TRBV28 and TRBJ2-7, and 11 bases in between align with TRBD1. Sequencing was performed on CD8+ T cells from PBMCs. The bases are TGTGCCAGCAACGCCCCCGGGACAGGGGGCTCCTACGAGCAGTACTTC. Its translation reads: CASNAPGTGGSYEQYF.